This entry describes one T cell receptor (delta chain). Its cognate antigen is unknown. This record belongs to a study of Vδ1+ human thymocytes. Overall study findings and caveats: Thymic TRG and TRD repertoires appeared highly polyclonal. Many TRG clonotypes were shared between donors; TRD repertoires were essentially private.

RNA was extracted from the cells and then reverse transcribed. Multiplex PCR used pooled V-gene forward primers and a constant-region reverse primer to amplify CDR3s. TCRdb made new clone calls on the multiplex PCR reads using CATT. The profile covers some 73,000 delta-chain clones, with more than 30% appearing a single time and about 0.26% taken by the ten largest. Between about 98% and 99.6% of sorted thymocytes were Vdelta1+. Germline CDR1 reads TSWWSYY; CDR2 reads QGS. V lost 0 bases and J 0 bases, leaving 26 bases between the germline ends. This CDR3 is built from 21 residues. The clonotype was recovered from a boy younger than two who had congenital heart surgery. Sequenced input: Vdelta1+ gamma-delta thymocytes from the thymus. Indicated subset: FACS-sorted CD3+ TCRalphabeta- TCRVdelta1+ TCRVdelta2- thymocytes. The J gene is TRDJ1, the V gene TRDV1, with a tentative D call TRDD2 (5 bases). DNA for the CDR3: TGTGCTCTTGGGGAACTACCCTACGTACTTTCCGATAACGAGTACACCGATAAACTCATCTTT. Its translation: CALGELPYVLSDNEYTDKLIF.